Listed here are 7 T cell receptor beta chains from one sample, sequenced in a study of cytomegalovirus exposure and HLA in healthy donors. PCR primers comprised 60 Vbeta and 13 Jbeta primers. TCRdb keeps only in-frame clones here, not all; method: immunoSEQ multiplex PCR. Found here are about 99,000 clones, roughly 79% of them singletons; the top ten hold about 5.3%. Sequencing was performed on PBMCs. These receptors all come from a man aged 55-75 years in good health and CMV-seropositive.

In DNA, the CDR3 is TGTGCCAGCAGTTACTCTCCAGAATCAAACATTCAGTACTTC. Translated: CASSYSPESNIQYF. This chain joins TRBV6-5 and TRBJ2-4, with D unclear. This CDR3 comprises 14 residues. V lost 0 bases and J 6 bases, leaving 9 bases between the germline ends. CDR1 and CDR2 from the germline V gene are MNHEY and SVGAGI.

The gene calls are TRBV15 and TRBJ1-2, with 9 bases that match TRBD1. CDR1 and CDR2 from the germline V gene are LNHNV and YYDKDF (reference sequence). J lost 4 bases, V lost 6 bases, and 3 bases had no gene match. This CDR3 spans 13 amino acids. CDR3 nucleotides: TGTGCCACCAGATCGGACAGGGGCTATGGCTACACCTTC. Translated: CATRSDRGYGYTF. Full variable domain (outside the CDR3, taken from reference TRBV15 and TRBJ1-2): DAMVIQNPRYQVTQFGKPVTLSCSQTLNHNVMYWYQQKSSQAPKLLFHYYDKDFNNEADTPDNFQSRRPNTSFCFLDIRSPGLGDTAMYLCATRSDRGYGYTFGSGTRLTVV.

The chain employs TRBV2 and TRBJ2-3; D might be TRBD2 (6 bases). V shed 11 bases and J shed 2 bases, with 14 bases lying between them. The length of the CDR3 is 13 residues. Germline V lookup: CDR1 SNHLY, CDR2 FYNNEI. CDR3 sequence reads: CAAMGLPTDTQYF. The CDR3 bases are TGTGCCGCAATGGGACTGCCCACAGATACGCAGTATTTT.

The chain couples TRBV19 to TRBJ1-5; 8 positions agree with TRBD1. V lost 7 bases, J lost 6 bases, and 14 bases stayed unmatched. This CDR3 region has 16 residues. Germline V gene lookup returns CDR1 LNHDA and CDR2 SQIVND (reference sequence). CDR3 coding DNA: TGTGCCAGTATAGGGATCCTCGGACAGGGAGGTCAGCCCCAGCATTTT. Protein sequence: CASIGILGQGGQPQHF.

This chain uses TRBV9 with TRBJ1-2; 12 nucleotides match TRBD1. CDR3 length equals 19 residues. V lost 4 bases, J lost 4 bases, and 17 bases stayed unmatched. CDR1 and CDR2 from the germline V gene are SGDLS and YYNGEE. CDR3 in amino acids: CASSPLGGGQGASSYGYTF. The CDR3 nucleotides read TGTGCCAGCAGCCCGCTCGGGGGGGGACAGGGGGCGAGTAGCTATGGCTACACCTTC. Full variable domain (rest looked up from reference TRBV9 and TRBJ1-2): DSGVTQTPKHLITATGQRVTLRCSPRSGDLSVYWYQQSLDQGLQFLIQYYNGEERAKGNILERFSAQQFPDLHSELNLSSLELGDSALYFCASSPLGGGQGASSYGYTFGSGTRLTVV.

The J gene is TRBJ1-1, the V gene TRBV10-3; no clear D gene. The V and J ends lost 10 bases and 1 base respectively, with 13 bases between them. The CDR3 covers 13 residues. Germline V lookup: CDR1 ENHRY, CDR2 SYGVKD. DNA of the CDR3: TGTGCCAGCCAAAAGGAGGGGAACACTGAAGCTTTCTTT. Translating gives CASQKEGNTEAFF.

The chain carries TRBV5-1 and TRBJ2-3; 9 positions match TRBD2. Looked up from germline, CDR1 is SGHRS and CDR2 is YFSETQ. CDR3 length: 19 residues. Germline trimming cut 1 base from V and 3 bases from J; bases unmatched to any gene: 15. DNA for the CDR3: TGCGCCAGCAGCTTGACTGAGGTAGCGGGGGCCCCAAGAACAGATACGCAGTATTTT. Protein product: CASSLTEVAGAPRTDTQYF. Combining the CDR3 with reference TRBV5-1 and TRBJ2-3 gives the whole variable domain KAGVTQTPRYLIKTRGQQVTLSCSPISGHRSVSWYQQTPGQGLQFLFEYFSETQRNKGNFPGRFSGRQFSNSRSEMNVSTLELGDSALYLCASSLTEVAGAPRTDTQYFGPGTRLTVL.